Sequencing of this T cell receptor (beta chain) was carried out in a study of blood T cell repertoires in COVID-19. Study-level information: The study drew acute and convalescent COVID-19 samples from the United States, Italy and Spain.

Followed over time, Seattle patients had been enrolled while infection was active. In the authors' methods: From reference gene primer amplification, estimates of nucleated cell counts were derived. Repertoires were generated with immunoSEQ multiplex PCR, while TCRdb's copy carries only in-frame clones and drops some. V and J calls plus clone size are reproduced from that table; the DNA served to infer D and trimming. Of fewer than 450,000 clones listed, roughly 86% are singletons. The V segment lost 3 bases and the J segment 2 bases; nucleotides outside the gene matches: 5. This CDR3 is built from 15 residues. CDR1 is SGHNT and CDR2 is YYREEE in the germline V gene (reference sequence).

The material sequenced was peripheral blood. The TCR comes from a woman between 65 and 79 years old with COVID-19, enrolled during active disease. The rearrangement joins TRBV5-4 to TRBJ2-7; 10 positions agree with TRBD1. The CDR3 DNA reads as TGTGCCAGCAGCTCGGGACAGGGGCCTACCTACGAGCAGTACTTC. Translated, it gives CASSSGQGPTYEQYF.